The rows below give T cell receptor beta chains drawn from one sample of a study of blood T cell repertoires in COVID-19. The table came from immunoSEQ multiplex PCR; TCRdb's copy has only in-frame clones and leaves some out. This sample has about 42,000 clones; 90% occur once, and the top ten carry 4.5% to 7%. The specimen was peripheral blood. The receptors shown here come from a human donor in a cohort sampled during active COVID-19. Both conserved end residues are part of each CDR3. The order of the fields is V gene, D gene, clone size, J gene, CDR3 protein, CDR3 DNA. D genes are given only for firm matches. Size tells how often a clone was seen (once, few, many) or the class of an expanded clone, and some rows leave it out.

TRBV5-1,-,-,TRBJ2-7,CASSSDYYEQYF,TGCGCCAGCAGCTCCGACTACTACGAGCAGTACTTC
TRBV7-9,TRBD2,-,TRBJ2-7,CASSLVAGLAGHEQYF,TGTGCCAGCAGCTTAGTCGCGGGACTAGCGGGACACGAGCAGTACTTC
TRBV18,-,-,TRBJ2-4,CASSPNRVGGAKNIQYF,TGTGCCAGCTCACCCAACAGGGTTGGGGGAGCCAAAAACATTCAGTACTTC
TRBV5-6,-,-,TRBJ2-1,CASSFGGGGSYNEQFF,TGTGCCAGCAGCTTTGGGGGAGGGGGCTCCTACAATGAGCAGTTCTTC
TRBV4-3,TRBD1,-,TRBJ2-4,CASSLTMTGGARNIQYF,TGCGCCAGCAGCCTAACAATGACAGGGGGAGCACGAAACATTCAGTACTTC
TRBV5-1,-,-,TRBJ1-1,CASSLEGSLNTEAFF,TGCGCCAGCAGCTTGGAAGGGAGTTTGAACACTGAAGCTTTCTTT
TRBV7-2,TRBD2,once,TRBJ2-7,CASSHLAGAYEQYF,TGTGCCAGCAGCCATCTAGCGGGAGCGTACGAGCAGTACTTC
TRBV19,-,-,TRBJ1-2,CASTKNGDTDPSNYGYTF,TGTGCCAGTACCAAAAATGGGGACACCGACCCTTCTAACTATGGCTACACCTTC
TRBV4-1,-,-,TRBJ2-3,CASSQRLPNLADTQYF,TGCGCCAGCAGCCAACGACTACCCAACCTTGCAGATACGCAGTATTTT
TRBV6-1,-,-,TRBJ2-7,CASSESAGGSYEQYF,TGTGCCAGCAGTGAATCGGCGGGTGGCTCCTACGAGCAGTACTTC
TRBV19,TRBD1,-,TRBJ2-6,CASSHRTGVKGSGANVLTF,TGTGCCAGTAGTCACCGGACAGGGGTCAAAGGGTCTGGGGCCAACGTCCTGACTTTC
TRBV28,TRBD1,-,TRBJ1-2,CASSFGRGLDGYTF,TGTGCCAGCAGTTTCGGCAGGGGGCTTGATGGCTACACCTTC
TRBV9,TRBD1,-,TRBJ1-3,CASSVEQGYGNTIYF,TGTGCCAGCAGCGTGGAACAGGGGTACGGAAACACCATATATTTT
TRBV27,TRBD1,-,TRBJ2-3,CASSLSKTGSADTQYF,TGTGCCAGCAGTTTATCGAAGACAGGGAGCGCAGATACGCAGTATTTT